This passage covers 22 T cell receptor beta chains from one sample sequenced in a study of T-cell memory formation after mild COVID-19. TCRdb redid the calling of the 5' RACE reads with MiXCR, one entry per CDR3 protein. The repertoire has 550,000 to 650,000 distinct CDR3 sequences, 15% to 20% of them found once; the top ten carry about 7.5%. The sample comprised PBMCs or a T cell subset sorted from them (not recorded which). The source is an adult woman who had mild COVID-19 (a few samples of this study predate the infection). Cell type and time point are not known.

This sequence joins TRBV7-9 and TRBJ1-1; possibly TRBD1 for D (6 bases). V was clipped by 5 bases and J by 4 bases, with 20 bases between them. The CDR3 spans 16 residues. The V gene's germline CDR1 is SEHNR and CDR2 FQNEAQ (reference sequence). Written as DNA, the CDR3 is TGTGCCAGCAGCCAATCCTGGACAGCATTTAGCACTGAAGCTTTCTTT. Translated: CASSQSWTAFSTEAFF.

This clonotype was seen a few times. The chain joins TRBV6-6 to TRBJ2-7; 7 bases align to TRBD1. V lost 6 bases and J lost 2; bases outside the gene matches: 10. This CDR3 comprises 15 residues. CDR1 and CDR2 (germline): MNHNY, SVGAGI (reference sequence). The CDR3 DNA follows: TGTGCCAGCAGCGCACAGGGGAACCCCACCTACGAGCAGTACTTC. Translating gives CASSAQGNPTYEQYF.

This clonotype was counted a few times. The J gene is TRBJ1-2, the V gene TRBV7-9; 7 bases fit TRBD1. There are 17 residues in the CDR3. Trimming removed 4 bases from V and 8 bases from J; junction bases left unmatched: 19. CDR1 is SEHNR, CDR2 FQNEAQ, per germline (reference sequence). CDR3: CASSSVYLSGGKTGYTF. In DNA form, the CDR3 reads TGTGCCAGCAGCTCAGTCTACTTATCAGGGGGGAAGACGGGCTACACCTTC.

The rearrangement joins TRBV7-6 to TRBJ2-3; TRBD2 agrees at 11 bases. Germline CDR1 reads SGHVS; CDR2 reads FNYEAQ. The CDR3 contains 16 residues. After removal of 5 bases from V and 6 bases from J, the junction contained 10 bases not matched to a gene. DNA for the CDR3: TGTGCCAGCAGCCCGCAGGGACTAGCGGTTCCCGATACGCAGTATTTT. Residues: CASSPQGLAVPDTQYF.

This clonotype was seen a handful of times. The CDR3 sequence is CSARPYRTSGGSENEQYF. The DNA of the CDR3 is TGCAGTGCTAGACCCTATAGGACTAGCGGGGGGTCAGAGAACGAGCAGTACTTC. V is TRBV20-1 and J is TRBJ2-7; 14 positions match TRBD2. The CDR3 covers 18 residues. Per the germline V gene, CDR1 is DFQATT and CDR2 is SNEGSKA (reference sequence). V shed 2 bases and J 5 bases; nucleotides not matched to a gene: 14.

The J gene is TRBJ2-5, the V gene TRBV30; TRBD1 agrees at 7 bases. Germline CDR1 reads GTSNPN; CDR2 reads SVGIG (reference sequence). The CDR3 consists of 13 residues. After removal of 5 bases from V and 5 bases from J, the junction contained 8 bases not matched to a gene. The CDR3 here is CAWGRQGWETQYF. The CDR3, as DNA: TGTGCCTGGGGCCGACAGGGATGGGAGACCCAGTACTTC.

This chain links TRBV24-1 with TRBJ2-5; D possibly uses TRBD1 or TRBD2 (6 bases each). CDR1 and CDR2 (germline): KGHDR, SFDVKD. Trimming removed 4 bases from V and 7 bases from J, with 18 bases in between. There are 15 residues in the CDR3. CDR3 nucleotides: TGTGCCACCAGTGACACGGGACTGGGGGCCGGGACCCAGTACTTC. Protein sequence: CATSDTGLGAGTQYF.

This chain uses TRBV18 with TRBJ2-3, with 8 bases identical to TRBD2. V shed 3 bases and J 6 bases; nucleotides not matched to a gene: 11. Germline lookup yields CDR1 KGHSH and CDR2 LQKENI. The CDR3 is 16 residues long. In nucleotides, the CDR3 is TGTGCCAGCTCACCGGGGACTAGAGGGAGCAGGGATACGCAGTATTTT. Protein product: CASSPGTRGSRDTQYF.

This clonotype appeared many times. This chain joins TRBV3-1 and TRBJ2-7; TRBD2 matches 14 bases. Germline assignment: CDR1 LGHDT and CDR2 YNNKEL (reference sequence). With V trimmed by 1 base and J by 6 bases, 2 bases remained unmatched. The CDR3 is 15 residues long. CDR3 loop: CASSQGGTSGGEQYF. Here the CDR3 DNA reads TGTGCCAGCAGCCAAGGGGGGACTAGCGGGGGCGAGCAGTACTTC.

This clonotype was seen a handful of times. The V gene is TRBV7-6, the J gene TRBJ2-5; 10 nucleotides align to TRBD1. Germline loops: CDR1 SGHVS, CDR2 FNYEAQ. V shed 5 bases and J 8 bases; nucleotides not matched to a gene: 11. The length of the CDR3 is 15 residues. The CDR3 loop reads CASSKSGTGVATQYF. The CDR3, as DNA: TGTGCCAGCAGCAAATCCGGGACAGGGGTGGCCACCCAGTACTTC.

V and J are TRBV18 and TRBJ2-7; D is uncertain. Trimming took off 4 bases at V and 4 bases at J, with 8 bases between the two ends. The CDR3 totals 12 residues. Germline-derived CDR1 and CDR2 are KGHSH and LQKENI. The CDR3, as DNA: TGTGCCAGCTCACGCGACCAATACGAGCAGTACTTC. Translating it yields CASSRDQYEQYF.

J is TRBJ2-7 and V is TRBV7-2, with D unclear. Germline CDR1 and CDR2: SGHTA and FQGNSA. The CDR3 consists of 14 residues. Trimming took 3 bases from V and 4 from J, leaving 13 bases between them. In DNA form, the CDR3 reads TGTGCCAGCAGCTTCATTCTTGGGGATTACGAGCAGTACTTC. It yields the protein CASSFILGDYEQYF.

The chain combines TRBV12-3 or TRBV12-4 with TRBJ1-6; the D gene is possibly TRBD1 (5 bases). The CDR3 runs to 14 residues. V dropped 4 bases and J dropped 4 bases, with 8 bases sitting between them. For the CDR3, the DNA is TGTGCCAGCAGTTGGGGGGGTTATAATTCACCCCTCCACTTT. The encoded protein is CASSWGGYNSPLHF.

The CDR3 here is CASSPTDRLGELFF. The CDR3 DNA follows: TGCGCCAGCAGCCCGACGGACAGGTTGGGGGAGCTGTTTTTT. V is TRBV5-1 and J is TRBJ2-2; 7 bases are shared with TRBD1. Germline loops: CDR1 SGHRS, CDR2 YFSETQ. There are 14 residues in the CDR3. The trim removed 4 bases at V and 8 bases at J, leaving 8 bases unmatched.

This clonotype has just a few counts. The chain employs TRBV12-3 or TRBV12-4 and TRBJ1-6; 8 positions agree with TRBD1. With 4 bases clipped from V and 7 bases from J, the junction kept 3 bases outside the gene matches. The CDR3 is 14 residues long. CDR3 bases: TGTGCCAGCAGTTGGGACAGGAGGAATTCACCCCTCCACTTT. Its protein product is CASSWDRRNSPLHF.

This clonotype was observed a handful of times. This chain joins TRBV12-3 or TRBV12-4 and TRBJ2-1; D tentatively reads TRBD1 or TRBD2 (5 bases each). V lost 5 bases and J 3 bases, leaving 14 bases between the germline ends. The CDR3 has 15 amino acids. The CDR3 nucleotides are TGTGCCAGCAGTCCCCCGGGACCCCTCTACAATGAGCAGTTCTTC. Protein: CASSPPGPLYNEQFF.

This clonotype turned up a few times. The J gene is TRBJ2-7, the V gene TRBV6-2 or TRBV6-3; TRBD2 agrees at 14 bases. Germline V gene data show CDR1 as MNHEY and CDR2 as SVGEGT. With V trimmed by 7 bases and J by 9 bases, 5 bases remained unmatched. This CDR3 region has 13 residues. CDR3 loop: CASNAGLAGGQYF. In DNA form, the CDR3 reads TGTGCCAGCAACGCAGGACTAGCGGGAGGGCAGTACTTC.

The chain is built from TRBV20-1 and TRBJ2-5, with 12 bases matching TRBD2. Germline V lookup: CDR1 DFQATT, CDR2 SNEGSKA (reference sequence). Germline trimming cut 3 bases from V and 4 bases from J; bases unmatched to any gene: 0. The CDR3 spans 13 residues. CDR3 sequence reads: CSARTSGRETQYF. CDR3 nucleotide sequence: TGCAGTGCTAGGACTAGCGGGAGAGAGACCCAGTACTTC.

J is TRBJ1-1 and V is TRBV9, with D unresolved. The V end lost 0 bases, the J end lost 1 base, and 10 bases lay between the germline ends. Germline V gene data show CDR1 as SGDLS and CDR2 as YYNGEE. CDR3 length: 15 amino acids. CDR3 nucleotides: TGTGCCAGCAGCGTAGGACCGACCGGGAACACTGAAGCTTTCTTT. It codes for CASSVGPTGNTEAFF. The variable domain in full, with the rest retrieved from reference TRBV9 and TRBJ1-1, is DSGVTQTPKHLITATGQRVTLRCSPRSGDLSVYWYQQSLDQGLQFLIQYYNGEERAKGNILERFSAQQFPDLHSELNLSSLELGDSALYFCASSVGPTGNTEAFFGQGTRLTVV.

With regard to this clonotype: Its ends do not fully match the called genes, so a read error is possible. This sequence joins TRBV4-2 and TRBJ1-5; 9 bases agree with TRBD1. Germline V CDR1 and CDR2: LGHNA, YNFKEQ. This CDR3 is built from 17 residues. The CDR3 DNA reads TGTGCCAGCAGCCGCGGGACAGGGAATGCGGGCAATCGGCCCCAGCATTTT. Translated, it gives CASSRGTGNAGNRPQHF.

The chain combines TRBV11-2 with TRBJ2-1; 7 bases map to TRBD2. This CDR3 region has 14 residues. Looked up from germline, CDR1 is SGHAT and CDR2 is FQNNGV. Trimming at V came to 7 bases and at J to 5 bases, leaving 8 bases not matched to a gene. CDR3 DNA: TGTGCCAGCAATCGCGGGAGTCATCACAATGAGCAGTTCTTC. It specifies CASNRGSHHNEQFF.

The V and J genes are TRBV20-1 and TRBJ1-1; no clear D. Trimming cost V 5 bases and J 0 bases, with 13 bases left between them. Germline V gene data show CDR1 as DFQATT and CDR2 as SNEGSKA (reference sequence). The CDR3 consists of 14 residues. The CDR3 region has the DNA TGCAGTGCTTCCCAAGGTCCCATGAACACTGAAGCTTTCTTT. Residues: CSASQGPMNTEAFF.